The sequence of this TCR beta chain was determined in a study of T cell responses to AZD1222 COVID-19 vaccine. Study-wide results and caveats: In the spike-specific TCR repertoire, nearly half reportedly target unmutated variant regions.

The V segment lost 2 bases and the J segment 3 bases; nucleotides outside the gene matches: 8. This CDR3 contains 16 residues. Germline values: CDR1 LGHNA, CDR2 YSLEER. About this clone: The antigen remains undetermined.

Repertoires were generated with immunoSEQ multiplex PCR, while TCRdb's copy carries only in-frame clones and drops some. The data hold 180,000 or so clones, with roughly nine tenths observed a single time. The sequence was obtained from an adult in good health. The sequences come from peripheral blood, collected on day 0 of AZD1222 vaccination. The genes are TRBV4-3 and TRBJ2-7; 9 bases fit TRBD2. This CDR3 reads CASSQSPSGRCYEQYF. For the CDR3, the DNA is TGCGCCAGCAGCCAAAGTCCCAGCGGGAGGTGCTACGAGCAGTACTTC.